This T cell receptor beta chain was found in a study of T cell repertoires in cytomegalovirus infection. Between the trimmed V and J ends, which lost 2 bases and 3 bases, there was a span of 7 bases. Germline V gene sequence: CDR1 LGHNT, CDR2 FRNRAP. The CDR3 contains 13 residues. As to this clonotype: Its antigen is not known.

Via MiXCR, TCRdb re-called the reads, giving one row per CDR3 protein. This table has approximately 300,000 distinct CDR3 sequences, approximately 32% appearing once. The TCR comes from a human donor in good health (CMV status not recorded). Some clones in this sample may be carry-over from other donors' samples. Sequencing used cultured PBMCs, obtained from culture after CMV antigen stimulation. J is TRBJ1-2 and V is TRBV12-5; unclear D gene. In DNA form, the CDR3 reads TGTGCTAGTGGTTTGCCCCCGTACTATGGCTACACCTTC. Translating gives CASGLPPYYGYTF.